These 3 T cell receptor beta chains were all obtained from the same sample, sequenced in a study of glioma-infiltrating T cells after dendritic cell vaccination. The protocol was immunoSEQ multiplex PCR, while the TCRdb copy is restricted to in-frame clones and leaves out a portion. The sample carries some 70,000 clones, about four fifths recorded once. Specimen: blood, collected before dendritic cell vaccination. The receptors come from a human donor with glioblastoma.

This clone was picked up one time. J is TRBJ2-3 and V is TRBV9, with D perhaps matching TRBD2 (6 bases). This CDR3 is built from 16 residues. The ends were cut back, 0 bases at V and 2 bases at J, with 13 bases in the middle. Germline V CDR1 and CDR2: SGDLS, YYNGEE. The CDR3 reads CASSVGGGATTDTQYF. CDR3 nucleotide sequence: TGTGCCAGCAGCGTAGGGGGCGGGGCAACCACAGATACGCAGTATTTT.

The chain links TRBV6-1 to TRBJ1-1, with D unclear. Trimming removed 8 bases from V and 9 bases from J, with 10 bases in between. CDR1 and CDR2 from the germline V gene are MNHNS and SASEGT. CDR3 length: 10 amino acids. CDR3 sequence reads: CASGLSQAFF. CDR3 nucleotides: TGTGCCAGCGGGCTGTCTCAAGCTTTCTTT.

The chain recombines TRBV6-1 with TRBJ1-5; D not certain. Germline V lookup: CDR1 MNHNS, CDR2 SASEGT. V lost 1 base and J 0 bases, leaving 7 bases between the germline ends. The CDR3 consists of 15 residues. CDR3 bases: TGTGCCAGCAGTGAAGAGGGAGTTAGCAATCAGCCCCAGCATTTT. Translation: CASSEEGVSNQPQHF.